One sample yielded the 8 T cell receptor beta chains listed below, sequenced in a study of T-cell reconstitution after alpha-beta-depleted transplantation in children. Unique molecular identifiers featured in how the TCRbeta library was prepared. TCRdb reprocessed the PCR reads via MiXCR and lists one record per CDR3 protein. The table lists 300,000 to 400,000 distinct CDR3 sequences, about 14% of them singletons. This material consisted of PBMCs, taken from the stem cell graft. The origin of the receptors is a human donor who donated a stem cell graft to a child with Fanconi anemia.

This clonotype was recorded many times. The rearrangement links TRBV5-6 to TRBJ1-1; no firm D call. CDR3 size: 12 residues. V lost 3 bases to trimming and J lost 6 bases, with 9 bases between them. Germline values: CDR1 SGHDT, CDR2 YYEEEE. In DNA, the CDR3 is TGTGCCAGCAGCTCTATGGACTCTGAAGCTTTCTTT. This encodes CASSSMDSEAFF.

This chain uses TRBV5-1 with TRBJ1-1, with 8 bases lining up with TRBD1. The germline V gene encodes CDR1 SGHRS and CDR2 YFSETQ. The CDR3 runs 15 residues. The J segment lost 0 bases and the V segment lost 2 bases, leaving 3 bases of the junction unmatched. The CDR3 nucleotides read TGCGCCAGCAGCTTCCGGACAGGGTTGAACACTGAAGCTTTCTTT. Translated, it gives CASSFRTGLNTEAFF.

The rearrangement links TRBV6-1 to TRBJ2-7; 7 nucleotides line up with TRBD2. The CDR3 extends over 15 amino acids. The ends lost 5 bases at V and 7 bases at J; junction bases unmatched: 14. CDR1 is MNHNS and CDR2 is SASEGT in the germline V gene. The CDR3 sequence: CASSTLSGSGGEQYF. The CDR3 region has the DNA TGTGCCAGCAGTACCCTATCAGGATCGGGGGGTGAGCAGTACTTC.

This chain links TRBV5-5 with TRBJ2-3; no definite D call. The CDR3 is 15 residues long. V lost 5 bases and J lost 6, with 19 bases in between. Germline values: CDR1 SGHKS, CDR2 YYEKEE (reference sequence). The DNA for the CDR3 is TGTGCCAGCAGTCCCCGCACTGGAACTTCGGATACGCAGTATTTT. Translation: CASSPRTGTSDTQYF.

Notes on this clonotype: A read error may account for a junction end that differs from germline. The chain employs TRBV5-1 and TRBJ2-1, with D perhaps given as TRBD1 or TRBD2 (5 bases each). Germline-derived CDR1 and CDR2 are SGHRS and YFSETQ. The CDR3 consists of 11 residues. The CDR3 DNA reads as TGTGCCAGCGGCTGGGGGAATGAGCAGTTCTTC. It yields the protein CASGWGNEQFF. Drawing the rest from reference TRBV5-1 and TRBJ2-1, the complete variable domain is KAGVTQTPRYLIKTRGQQVTLSCSPISGHRSVSWYQQTPGQGLQFLFEYFSETQRNKGNFPGRFSGRQFSNSRSEMNVSTLELGDSALYLCASGWGNEQFFGPGTRLTVL.

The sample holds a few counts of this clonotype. This CDR3 is CSAPDLRGNYGYTF. The DNA for the CDR3 is TGCAGTGCTCCGGACCTCCGCGGGAACTATGGCTACACCTTC. The chain recombines TRBV20-1 with TRBJ1-2; D gene ambiguous. V was shortened by 5 bases and J by 2 bases, with 15 bases between the two germline ends. CDR1 and CDR2 (germline): DFQATT, SNEGSKA (reference sequence). The CDR3 length is 14 residues.

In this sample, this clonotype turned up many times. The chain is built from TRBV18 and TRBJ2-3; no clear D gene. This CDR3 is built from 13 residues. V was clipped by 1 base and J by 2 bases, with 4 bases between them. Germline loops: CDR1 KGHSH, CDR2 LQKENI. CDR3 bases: TGTGCCAGCTCACCACAAGTCACAGATACGCAGTATTTT. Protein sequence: CASSPQVTDTQYF.

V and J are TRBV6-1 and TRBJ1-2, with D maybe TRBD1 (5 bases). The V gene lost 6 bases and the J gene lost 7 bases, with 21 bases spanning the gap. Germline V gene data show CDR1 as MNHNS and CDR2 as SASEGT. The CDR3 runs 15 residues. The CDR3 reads CASRTPRRGLGGYTF. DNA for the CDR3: TGTGCCAGCAGAACCCCCCGGCGGGGCTTGGGTGGCTACACCTTC.